This TCR beta chain was profiled in a study of CD8 T cells in ankylosing spondylitis. General study results and limits: Typical of ankylosing spondylitis blood, it appeared, was a TCR beta motif of eight highly homologous variants. Disease-linked clones bore a CD8+ phenotype, appearing relatively rarely in peripheral blood. Earlier reports found some motif variants in synovial fluid and blood in reactive arthritis. Matched ankylosing spondylitis synovial fluid reportedly contained a significantly enriched population of disease-linked clones.

The germline V gene encodes CDR1 SEHNR and CDR2 FQNEAQ (reference sequence). The CDR3 adds up to 9 amino acids, both ends counted. Using quantitative 5'-RACE with molecular barcodes, the authors made TCR beta libraries. From the 5' RACE reads, TCRdb called clonotypes with MiXCR, one entry per CDR3 protein. The data show more than 500,000 distinct CDR3 sequences, with approximately 5% seen just once and around 3.4% held by the top ten. This clonotype has a count of ten or more. Its target is unknown. No conserved phenylalanine or tryptophan ends this CDR3, so it is likely a read error. It is unclear where the CDR3 begins or ends on the DNA, so no DNA is shown, and the CDR3 is as TCRdb lists it.

This chain uses TRBV7-9 with TRBJ2-7; the table names TRBD2, a call not compared with the DNA. The receptor comes from a male donor with ankylosing spondylitis. What was sequenced was blood, either unsorted or a sorted T cell fraction (not recorded which). The CDR3 loop is CASSPSSFD.